The source of this T cell receptor (beta chain) is a study of blood T cell repertoires in COVID-19. Trimming left V 8 bases short and J 3 bases short, with 10 bases between. This CDR3 region has 12 residues. TCRdb's copy holds only in-frame clones and misses some; the assay was immunoSEQ multiplex PCR. The table records 65,000 to 85,000 clones, more than 80% of them present only once. V is TRBV12-3 or TRBV12-4 and J is TRBJ1-1; TRBD1 is a possible D gene (6 bases). Sequenced sample: peripheral blood. The receptor was isolated from a woman aged 55-69 years with acute or convalescent COVID-19. The CDR3 DNA is TGTGCCAGCCAGCCAGGGGACACTGAAGCTTTCTTT. Amino acid sequence: CASQPGDTEAFF.